The text below deals with one TCR beta chain. The sample comes from a study of T cell responses to AZD1222 COVID-19 vaccine. Clones were sequenced by immunoSEQ multiplex PCR, and TCRdb holds only the in-frame ones, with some missing. The table lists about 150,000 clones, about 91% of them singletons, with around 2% in the top ten. CDR3 length equals 13 residues. CDR1 ENHRY and CDR2 SYGVKD come from the germline V gene. V shed 8 bases, J shed 1 base, and the junction held 4 bases outside the gene matches. V gene TRBV10-3 combines with J gene TRBJ1-1; the match to TRBD1 covers 7 bases. This clonotype originated in an adult in good health. The input for sequencing was peripheral blood, taken on day 0 of AZD1222 vaccination. The CDR3 here is CAISRGGNTEAFF. For the CDR3, the DNA is TGTGCCATCTCCAGGGGGGGGAACACTGAAGCTTTCTTT.